The 25 T cell receptor beta chains presented below share a single source sample, sequenced in a study of radiation and T cells in renal cell carcinoma. Indicated time point: blood 4 weeks post-SBRT, at nephrectomy. Sample treatment: 15 Gy SBRT to primary tumor, nephrectomy 4 weeks later. Repertoires were generated with immunoSEQ multiplex PCR, while TCRdb's copy carries only in-frame clones and drops some. The table includes approximately 40,000 clones, 80% to 85% detected once. The sequenced sample was blood, obtained from a patient whose treatment included radiotherapy and nephrectomy. The receptors originated from a woman between 65 and 79 years old with renal cell carcinoma.

J is TRBJ1-6 and V is TRBV10-3, with D possibly TRBD1 on 6 matching bases. There are 12 residues in the CDR3. Germline values: CDR1 ENHRY, CDR2 SYGVKD. The V gene lost 9 bases and the J gene lost 10 bases, with 13 bases spanning the gap. CDR3 amino acids: CAIGTKNSPLHF. CDR3 bases: TGTGCCATTGGGACAAAGAACTCACCCCTCCACTTT.

The chain carries TRBV6-5 and TRBJ2-7, with a tentative D call TRBD2 (6 bases). Between the trimmed V and J ends, which lost 9 bases and 2 bases, there was a span of 14 bases. CDR3 length equals 13 residues. The germline V gene encodes CDR1 MNHEY and CDR2 SVGAGI. CDR3 loop: CASSRGGPYEQYF. The CDR3 DNA reads as TGTGCCAGTTCTCGGGGAGGTCCCTACGAGCAGTACTTC.

The chain couples TRBV15 to TRBJ2-1; no clear D. V shed 0 bases and J shed 9 bases, with 3 bases lying between them. CDR3 length: 11 amino acids. CDR1 is LNHNV and CDR2 is YYDKDF in the germline V gene (reference sequence). CDR3 DNA: TGTGCCACCAGCAGAGAAAGTGAGCAGTTCTTC. It specifies CATSRESEQFF.

The chain employs TRBV19 and TRBJ1-4, with 7 bases lining up with TRBD1. Germline CDR1 is LNHDA and CDR2 is SQIVND (reference sequence). V was clipped by 5 bases and J by 6 bases; unmatched bases: 3. This CDR3 is 13 amino acids long. CDR3 coding DNA: TGTGCCAGTAGTGTCGACAGGGATGAAAAACTGTTTTTT. Translating it yields CASSVDRDEKLFF.

The chain carries TRBV7-6 and TRBJ1-2; TRBD1 might be the D (5 bases). The CDR3 length is 13 residues. Germline V gene data show CDR1 as SGHVS and CDR2 as FNYEAQ. Between the trimmed V and J ends, which lost 1 base and 8 bases, there was a span of 11 bases. The DNA of the CDR3 is TGTGCCAGCAGCTTAGGAGGGGCGCGGGGCTACACCTTC. Translated, it gives CASSLGGARGYTF.

This chain joins TRBV18 and TRBJ1-1; no clear D gene. V was clipped by 3 bases and J by 0 bases, with 8 bases between them. In germline, CDR1 is KGHSH, CDR2 LQKENI. The CDR3 loop spans 14 amino acids. The CDR3 loop reads CASSPEVLNTEAFF. The CDR3 DNA reads TGTGCCAGCTCACCGGAAGTCTTGAACACTGAAGCTTTCTTT.

The V call is TRBV29-1, the J call TRBJ2-7; 10 bases map to TRBD1. This CDR3 is 13 amino acids long. With 4 bases clipped from V and 6 bases from J, the junction kept 6 bases outside the gene matches. Per the germline V gene, CDR1 is SQVTM and CDR2 is ANQGSEA. CDR3 residues: CSVVGTGDGEQYF. CDR3 DNA: TGCAGCGTTGTAGGGACAGGGGATGGCGAGCAGTACTTC.

This chain uses TRBV29-1 with TRBJ2-2; D perhaps matches TRBD1 (6 bases). The CDR3 totals 14 residues. The germline V gene encodes CDR1 SQVTM and CDR2 ANQGSEA. V dropped 3 bases and J dropped 4 bases, with 12 bases sitting between them. Here the CDR3 reads CSVEDSWATGELFF. In nucleotides, the CDR3 is TGCAGCGTTGAGGACAGTTGGGCCACCGGGGAGCTGTTTTTT.

CDR3 nucleotide sequence: TGTGCCTGGAACGGGCCCATCGGCCATTGGCCTTACGAGCAGTACTTC. Protein: CAWNGPIGHWPYEQYF. The chain couples TRBV30 to TRBJ2-7; D gene uncertain. V lost 4 bases, J lost 4 bases, and 23 bases lay in between. The CDR3 has 16 amino acids. Germline values: CDR1 GTSNPN, CDR2 SVGIG (reference sequence).

The rearrangement uses TRBV23-1 and TRBJ1-2; D gene uncertain. Being an ORF, TRBV23-1 has a function that is uncertain. This CDR3 region has 12 residues. Trimming shortened V by 8 bases and J by 4 bases, and 11 bases separated the two germline ends. The CDR3 DNA reads TGCGCCAGCCTAGGGTTTGGCTATGGCTACACCTTC. Its protein product is CASLGFGYGYTF.

This sequence joins TRBV27 and TRBJ1-3; D might be TRBD1 (5 bases). Germline-derived CDR1 and CDR2 are MNHEY and SMNVEV (reference sequence). Trimming shortened V by 8 bases and J by 0 bases, and 11 bases separated the two germline ends. CDR3 size: 14 residues. CDR3 sequence reads: CASGHRYSGNTIYF. CDR3 sequence (DNA): TGTGCCAGCGGACACCGTTACTCTGGAAACACCATATATTTT.

J is TRBJ2-7 and V is TRBV15, with D perhaps given as TRBD1 or TRBD2 (5 bases each). CDR1 is LNHNV, CDR2 YYDKDF, per germline (reference sequence). The CDR3 sequence is 14 residues long. V lost 3 bases to trimming and J lost 2 bases, with 11 bases between them. CDR3 DNA: TGTGCCACCAGCAGCGGGGACGGAACCTACGAGCAGTACTTC. Its translation is CATSSGDGTYEQYF.

This rearrangement joins TRBV19 to TRBJ2-6, with 7 bases matching TRBD2. The CDR3 is made up of 18 amino acids. Germline CDR1 reads LNHDA; CDR2 reads SQIVND (reference sequence). V was clipped by 7 bases and J by 1 base; unmatched bases: 13. The CDR3 reads CASTPREGTISGANVLTF. CDR3 coding DNA: TGTGCCAGTACCCCGAGGGAGGGGACCATATCTGGGGCCAACGTCCTGACTTTC.

The V and J genes are TRBV30 and TRBJ1-2; 8 nucleotides align to TRBD1. V gave up 3 bases and J gave up 5 bases; unmatched junction bases: 5. This CDR3 region has 13 residues. The germline V gene has CDR1 GTSNPN and CDR2 SVGIG (reference sequence). The CDR3 sequence: CAWSRDRPYGYTF. The CDR3 nucleotides read TGTGCCTGGAGCAGGGACAGGCCATATGGCTACACCTTC.

The chain couples TRBV7-9 to TRBJ2-7; D may match TRBD1 or TRBD2 (5 bases each). With 0 bases removed from V and 5 bases from J, the gap between germline ends came to 14 bases. The CDR3 is made up of 15 amino acids. Germline V gene sequence: CDR1 SEHNR, CDR2 FQNEAQ (reference sequence). CDR3 sequence reads: CASSLAGGRDHEQYF. DNA for the CDR3: TGTGCCAGCAGCTTAGCAGGAGGCAGGGACCACGAGCAGTACTTC.

V and J are TRBV5-1 and TRBJ2-3; 13 positions agree with TRBD2. Unmatched junction bases numbered 3, after V lost 5 bases and J lost 3 bases. The germline V gene has CDR1 SGHRS and CDR2 YFSETQ. The length of the CDR3 is 15 residues. This CDR3 is CASRGTSGTTDTQYF. For the CDR3, the DNA is TGCGCCAGCAGGGGGACTAGCGGGACGACAGATACGCAGTATTTT.

This clone was detected only once. The V call is TRBV19, the J call TRBJ2-7; TRBD1 matches 7 bases. The V and J ends lost 5 bases and 8 bases, in that order; junction bases with no gene match: 15. Germline V gene sequence: CDR1 LNHDA, CDR2 SQIVND (reference sequence). The CDR3 has 15 amino acids. The CDR3 here is CASSPQNRGMTKQYF. As DNA, the CDR3 is TGTGCCAGTAGTCCTCAGAACAGGGGTATGACCAAGCAGTACTTC.

This sequence joins TRBV7-3 and TRBJ2-7, with TRBD2 matching 7 bases. CDR3 length equals 15 residues. The junction had 9 bases not matched to a gene; V was cut back by 5 bases and J by 2 bases. The V gene's germline CDR1 is SGHTA and CDR2 FQGTGA. This CDR3 reads CASSQGAGEAYEQYF. In DNA form, the CDR3 reads TGTGCCAGCAGCCAAGGGGCGGGGGAGGCCTACGAGCAGTACTTC.

This clone was recorded only once. The rearrangement joins TRBV7-2 to TRBJ2-7; no reliable D call. Germline loops: CDR1 SGHTA, CDR2 FQGNSA. V lost 4 bases and J lost 6, with 19 bases in between. CDR3 length: 15 residues. The CDR3 nucleotides are TGTGCCAGCAGCTCCCGCGGCGGACCGCTTTCCGAGCAGTACTTC. Protein sequence: CASSSRGGPLSEQYF.

The chain joins TRBV5-8 to TRBJ1-1; a weak D match, TRBD1 (5 bases). The germline V gene encodes CDR1 SGHTS and CDR2 YDEGEE. The CDR3 contains 14 residues. The V end lost 1 base, the J end lost 4 bases, and 11 bases lay between the germline ends. CDR3 DNA: TGTGCCAGCAGCTTGAGTGGGGCTTCCACTGAAGCTTTCTTT. It is translated as CASSLSGASTEAFF.

The genes are TRBV6-1 and TRBJ2-7, with 9 nucleotides matching TRBD1. Germline trimming cut 4 bases from V and 0 bases from J; bases unmatched to any gene: 16. CDR3 size: 19 residues. From germline, CDR1 is MNHNS and CDR2 SASEGT. CDR3: CASSATPGQGWGDSYEQYF. CDR3 DNA: TGTGCCAGCAGTGCAACTCCGGGACAGGGATGGGGGGACTCCTACGAGCAGTACTTC.

The chain combines TRBV29-1 with TRBJ1-1; D not certain. This CDR3 is 12 amino acids long. Germline CDR1 and CDR2: SQVTM and ANQGSEA. V gave up 4 bases and J gave up 4 bases, with 10 bases separating them. The CDR3 DNA reads as TGCAGCGTTGCGCGACTGGGCACTGAAGCTTTCTTT. Protein: CSVARLGTEAFF.

The chain uses TRBV5-4 and TRBJ2-3; TRBD2 matches at 11 bases. The J segment lost 5 bases and the V segment lost 0 bases, leaving 2 bases of the junction unmatched. The CDR3 runs to 15 residues. The V gene's germline CDR1 is SGHNT and CDR2 YYREEE (reference sequence). CDR3 nucleotide sequence: TGTGCCAGCAGCTTGGCCGGACTAGCGGGAGATACGCAGTATTTT. Its protein product is CASSLAGLAGDTQYF.

The chain is built from TRBV19 and TRBJ1-5; tentatively, D is TRBD1 (5 bases). Germline values: CDR1 LNHDA, CDR2 SQIVND (reference sequence). Trimming pared 3 bases from V and 7 bases from J, leaving 16 bases between. The CDR3 consists of 15 residues. For the CDR3, the DNA is TGTGCCAGTAGTATCGGGGCAGGGCGGGCCCAGCCCCAGCATTTT. Residues: CASSIGAGRAQPQHF.

J is TRBJ2-7 and V is TRBV30, with 13 bases fitting TRBD2. Germline trimming cut 1 base from V and 7 bases from J; bases unmatched to any gene: 22. The CDR3 is made up of 20 amino acids. Germline CDR1 is GTSNPN and CDR2 is SVGIG (reference sequence). The CDR3 region is CAWSGRTGRSGTSGIWEQYF. The CDR3 DNA follows: TGTGCCTGGAGTGGGCGGACAGGAAGGTCCGGGACTAGCGGGATTTGGGAGCAGTACTTC.